These 25 T cell receptor beta chains originate from one sample sequenced in a study of T cell responses to AZD1222 COVID-19 vaccine. The protocol was immunoSEQ multiplex PCR, while the TCRdb copy is restricted to in-frame clones and leaves out a portion. The profile covers about 140,000 clones, with more than 85% appearing a single time and under 4.5% taken by the ten largest. Sequenced here: peripheral blood, sampled on day 0 of AZD1222 vaccination. The source of these receptors is an adult in good health.

This chain uses TRBV30 with TRBJ1-1; 8 nucleotides align to TRBD1. The CDR3 totals 13 residues. Germline V gene data show CDR1 as GTSNPN and CDR2 as SVGIG (reference sequence). The V segment lost 5 bases and the J segment 5 bases; nucleotides outside the gene matches: 7. CDR3 nucleotides: TGTGCCTGGCGGGGGACAGGTCTAACTGAAGCTTTCTTT. It is translated as CAWRGTGLTEAFF.

The genes are TRBV5-4 and TRBJ1-1, with D possibly matching TRBD1 (5 bases). CDR3 length: 12 amino acids. Germline assignment: CDR1 SGHNT and CDR2 YYREEE (reference sequence). Trimming left V 3 bases short and J 8 bases short, with 11 bases between. CDR3 nucleotides: TGTGCCAGCAGCTGGGGTCCAGGGGAAGCTTTCTTT. This translates into CASSWGPGEAFF.

The chain uses TRBV5-6 and TRBJ1-5; D is undetermined. CDR3 size: 15 residues. With 5 bases removed from V and 7 bases from J, the gap between germline ends came to 19 bases. The germline V gene encodes CDR1 SGHDT and CDR2 YYEEEE. CDR3 bases: TGTGCCAGCAGTATCCTTACCAGCCAGCACCAGCCCCAGCATTTT. Protein: CASSILTSQHQPQHF. The whole variable domain, remainder taken from reference TRBV5-6 and TRBJ1-5, is DAGVTQSPTHLIKTRGQQVTLRCSPKSGHDTVSWYQQALGQGPQFIFQYYEEEERQRGNFPDRFSGHQFPNYSSELNVNALLLGDSALYLCASSILTSQHQPQHFGDGTRLSIL.

The rearrangement links TRBV13 to TRBJ1-5; 10 bases line up with TRBD1. The germline CDR1 and CDR2 sequences are PRHDT and FYEKMQ (reference sequence). V trimming: 5 bases; J trimming: 8 bases; junction bases outside the gene matches: 6. This CDR3 is 14 amino acids long. The CDR3 bases are TGTGCCAGCAGCACCGGACAGGGGGGAAAGCCCCAGCATTTT. Amino acid sequence: CASSTGQGGKPQHF.

The J gene is TRBJ2-1, the V gene TRBV7-2; 7 bases align to TRBD2. The CDR3 is made up of 18 amino acids. Germline V gene sequence: CDR1 SGHTA, CDR2 FQGNSA. The J segment lost 1 base and the V segment lost 1 base, leaving 10 bases of the junction unmatched. CDR3: CASSLGPSGVGSYNEQFF. CDR3 bases: TGTGCCAGCAGCTTAGGGCCCAGCGGGGTGGGGTCCTACAATGAGCAGTTCTTC.

The rearrangement joins TRBV12-1 to TRBJ1-2; the table gives TRBD1 as D, unverified against the DNA. TRBV12-1 is a pseudogene segment. This CDR3 comprises 14 residues. CDR3 DNA sequence: TGTGCCAGCAGCTTCCGGGACACCCCCTATGGCTACACCTTC. It codes for CASSFRDTPYGYTF.

On this clone itself: The same CDR3 is also encoded by other DNA sequences in this sample. V is TRBV5-1 and J is TRBJ2-1; 7 nucleotides line up with TRBD1. Trimming at V came to 4 bases and at J to 7 bases, leaving 5 bases not matched to a gene. CDR3 length: 13 amino acids. CDR1 is SGHRS and CDR2 is YFSETQ in the germline V gene. The CDR3 coding sequence is TGCGCCAGCAGCCCTAACAGGGGAAATGAGCAGTTCTTC. Its protein is CASSPNRGNEQFF.

This CDR3 is CASTLEPRGQPQHF. The CDR3 DNA is TGCGCCAGTACGTTAGAACCCAGGGGTCAGCCCCAGCATTTT. The V call is TRBV10-2, the J call TRBJ1-5; TRBD1 is a possible D gene (6 bases). The V gene lost 9 bases and the J gene lost 6 bases, with 18 bases spanning the gap. The V gene's germline CDR1 is WSHSY and CDR2 SAAADI. The length of the CDR3 is 14 residues.

The gene calls are TRBV24-1 and TRBJ2-1; D gene ambiguous. This CDR3 has 12 amino acids. The germline V gene encodes CDR1 KGHDR and CDR2 SFDVKD. The germline V and J ends were trimmed by 4 bases and 8 bases, with 8 bases remaining between them. As DNA, the CDR3 is TGTGCCACCAGTGAGCGCCAGGATGAGCAGTTCTTC. Its translation: CATSERQDEQFF.

V and J are TRBV5-8 and TRBJ2-6; no reliable D call. CDR1 and CDR2 from the germline V gene are SGHTS and YDEGEE. The CDR3 spans 14 residues. Trimming left V 2 bases short and J 3 bases short, with 6 bases between. CDR3 region: CASSFPGGANVLTF. The CDR3 DNA sequence: TGTGCCAGCAGCTTTCCCGGTGGGGCCAACGTCCTGACTTTC.

J is TRBJ2-5 and V is TRBV3-1 (or the pseudogene TRBV3-2); 9 nucleotides align to TRBD1. Germline V gene lookup returns CDR1 LGHDT and CDR2 YNNKEL (reference sequence). The CDR3 has 14 residues. J lost 6 bases, V lost 4 bases, and 6 bases had no gene match. For the CDR3, the DNA is TGTGCCAGCAGCCGCGAGACAGGGGGAAAGACCCAGTACTTC. Translation gives CASSRETGGKTQYF.

This clone was found a few times. This chain links TRBV19 with TRBJ2-5; TRBD2 is a possible D gene (5 bases). Germline-derived CDR1 and CDR2 are LNHDA and SQIVND (reference sequence). This CDR3 region has 15 residues. The V and J ends lost 5 bases and 4 bases respectively, with 17 bases between them. CDR3 residues: CASSSPAGIGETQYF. CDR3 bases: TGTGCCAGTAGTTCCCCGGCCGGGATAGGAGAGACCCAGTACTTC.

The gene calls are TRBV12-3 or TRBV12-4 and TRBJ1-1; D is unresolved. Trimming pared 4 bases from V and 6 bases from J, leaving 6 bases between. This CDR3 has 11 amino acids. CDR3 residues: CASSWRAEAFF. The CDR3 nucleotides read TGTGCCAGCAGTTGGAGGGCTGAAGCTTTCTTT.

This clone showed up just once. The chain couples TRBV5-1 to TRBJ2-2; possibly TRBD1 for D (6 bases). The germline CDR1 and CDR2 sequences are SGHRS and YFSETQ. V was trimmed by 3 bases and J by 4 bases, leaving 13 bases between them. This CDR3 has 15 residues. CDR3 nucleotides: TGCGCCAGCAGCTACGGACAGAGGTCCACCGGGGAGCTGTTTTTT. Translating it yields CASSYGQRSTGELFF.

The chain employs TRBV5-1 and TRBJ1-2, with TRBD1 identical over 7 bases. Losses at the gene ends were 4 bases for V and 1 base for J; bases not matched to a gene: 7. The CDR3 length is 15 residues. CDR1 and CDR2 (germline): SGHRS, YFSETQ. The CDR3 nucleotides read TGCGCCAGCAGCGGTCCGGACAGGATTAACTATGGCTACACCTTC. Residues: CASSGPDRINYGYTF.

CDR3 sequence: CASSRDYEQYF. The CDR3 coding sequence is TGTGCCAGCTCGCGAGATTACGAGCAGTACTTC. The chain joins TRBV18 to TRBJ2-7; D remains ambiguous. The CDR3 is made up of 11 amino acids. V was shortened by 6 bases and J by 4 bases, with 7 bases between the two germline ends. Germline V gene data show CDR1 as KGHSH and CDR2 as LQKENI.

This clone was found once. This chain joins TRBV6-4 and TRBJ1-5, with D possibly matching TRBD1 (5 bases). The V gene's germline CDR1 is MRHNA and CDR2 SNTAGT. V dropped 3 bases and J dropped 6 bases, with 9 bases sitting between them. This CDR3 region has 13 residues. The CDR3 protein is CASSEGPAQPQHF. CDR3 sequence (DNA): TGTGCCAGCAGTGAGGGGCCAGCTCAGCCCCAGCATTTT.

This chain joins TRBV30 and TRBJ2-7, with a possible D match to TRBD2 (6 bases). With 0 bases removed from V and 3 bases from J, the gap between germline ends came to 18 bases. This CDR3 has 16 residues. CDR1 is GTSNPN, CDR2 SVGIG, per germline (reference sequence). In DNA form, the CDR3 reads TGTGCCTGGAGTGTACAGTTAGGGACTGGCCTCTACGAGCAGTACTTC. Encoded protein: CAWSVQLGTGLYEQYF.

The rearrangement links TRBV2 to TRBJ2-3, with TRBD2 matching 8 bases. The CDR3 spans 13 residues. Germline CDR1 SNHLY, CDR2 FYNNEI. V lost 0 bases to trimming and J lost 9 bases; unmatched junction nucleotides: 2. DNA of the CDR3: TGTGCCAGCAGTGAAGCCGGGAGGGGCACGCAGTATTTT. It is translated as CASSEAGRGTQYF.

The CDR3: CASSIRASGSADTQYF. The CDR3 nucleotides read TGTGCCAGTAGTATACGGGCTAGCGGGAGTGCAGATACGCAGTATTTT. The gene calls are TRBV19 and TRBJ2-3; TRBD2 matches at 10 bases. V lost 2 bases to trimming and J lost 4 bases; unmatched junction nucleotides: 6. The germline CDR1 and CDR2 sequences are LNHDA and SQIVND (reference sequence). The CDR3 runs 16 residues.

The chain links TRBV7-9 to TRBJ1-1, with D unclear. The CDR3 runs to 12 residues. The germline V and J ends were trimmed by 2 bases and 6 bases, with 7 bases remaining between them. Germline loops: CDR1 SEHNR, CDR2 FQNEAQ (reference sequence). The CDR3 nucleotides are TGTGCCAGCAGCTTAATTGCGTCTGAAGCTTTCTTT. This sequence encodes CASSLIASEAFF. Using reference TRBV7-9 and TRBJ1-1 for the parts outside the CDR3, the full variable domain is DTGVSQNPRHKITKRGQNVTFRCDPISEHNRLYWYRQTLGQGPEFLTYFQNEAQLEKSRLLSDRFSAERPKGSFSTLEIQRTEQGDSAMYLCASSLIASEAFFGQGTRLTVV.

V gene TRBV3-1 (or the pseudogene TRBV3-2) combines with J gene TRBJ1-1; D is unclear. CDR1 is LGHDT and CDR2 is YNNKEL in the germline V gene (reference sequence). Trimming shortened V by 5 bases and J by 0 bases, and 13 bases separated the two germline ends. This CDR3 is built from 15 residues. The CDR3 protein is CASSAIHVLNTEAFF. CDR3 nucleotides: TGTGCCAGCAGCGCTATACACGTTCTGAACACTGAAGCTTTCTTT.

V usage is TRBV9 and J usage is TRBJ2-2; 8 bases align to TRBD2. Germline V gene sequence: CDR1 SGDLS, CDR2 YYNGEE. After removal of 0 bases from V and 5 bases from J, the junction contained 12 bases not matched to a gene. CDR3 length equals 18 residues. CDR3 residues: CASSVGWSGGPGTGELFF. The CDR3 DNA is TGTGCCAGCAGCGTAGGATGGTCGGGAGGGCCCGGAACCGGGGAGCTGTTTTTT.

On this clone: The same CDR3 can be traced to other DNA sequences in this sample. The V call is TRBV6-2 or TRBV6-3, the J call TRBJ1-2, with 8 bases that match TRBD1. This CDR3 is 15 amino acids long. Germline trimming cut 6 bases from V and 5 bases from J; bases unmatched to any gene: 11. Germline-derived CDR1 and CDR2 are MNHEY and SVGEGT. The CDR3 sequence: CASSRSGQGGYGYTF. Written as DNA, the CDR3 is TGTGCCAGCAGCCGGTCCGGACAGGGAGGATATGGCTACACCTTC.

This clone was seen just once. V usage is TRBV27 and J usage is TRBJ1-2; 8 bases map to TRBD1. CDR3 length equals 14 residues. Germline loops: CDR1 MNHEY, CDR2 SMNVEV (reference sequence). Trimming cost V 7 bases and J 6 bases; bases outside gene matches: 10. The CDR3 loop reads CASKTRQGLDGYTF. In DNA form, the CDR3 reads TGTGCCAGCAAGACGAGACAGGGGTTGGATGGCTACACCTTC.